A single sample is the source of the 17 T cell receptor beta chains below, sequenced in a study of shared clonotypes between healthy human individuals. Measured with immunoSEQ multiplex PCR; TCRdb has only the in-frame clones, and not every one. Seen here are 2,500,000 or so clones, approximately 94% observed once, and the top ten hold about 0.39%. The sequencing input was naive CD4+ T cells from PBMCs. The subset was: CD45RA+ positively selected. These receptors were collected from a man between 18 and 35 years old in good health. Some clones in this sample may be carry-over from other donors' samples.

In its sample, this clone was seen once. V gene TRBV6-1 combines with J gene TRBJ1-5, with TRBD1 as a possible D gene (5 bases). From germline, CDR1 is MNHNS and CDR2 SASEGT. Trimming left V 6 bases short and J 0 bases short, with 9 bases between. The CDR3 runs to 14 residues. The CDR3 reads CASRDSNSNQPQHF. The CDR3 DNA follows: TGTGCCAGCAGAGACAGTAATAGCAATCAGCCCCAGCATTTT.

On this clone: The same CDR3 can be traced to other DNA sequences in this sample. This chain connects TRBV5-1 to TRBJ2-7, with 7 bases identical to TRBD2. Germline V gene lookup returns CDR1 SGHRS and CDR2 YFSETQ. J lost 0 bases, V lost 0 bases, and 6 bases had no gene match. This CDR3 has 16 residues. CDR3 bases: TGCGCCAGCAGCTTGGGGTCTAGCGGCTCCTCCTACGAGCAGTACTTC. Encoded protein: CASSLGSSGSSYEQYF.

DNA for the CDR3: TGTGCCATCACGACTGGCTCAGGGTACGAGCAGTACTTC. Its translation is CAITTGSGYEQYF. The rearrangement uses TRBV28 and TRBJ2-7; D may be TRBD1 (5 bases). The CDR3 contains 13 residues. Germline V lookup: CDR1 MDHEN, CDR2 SYDVKM. Trimming took off 10 bases at V and 4 bases at J, with 17 bases between the two ends.

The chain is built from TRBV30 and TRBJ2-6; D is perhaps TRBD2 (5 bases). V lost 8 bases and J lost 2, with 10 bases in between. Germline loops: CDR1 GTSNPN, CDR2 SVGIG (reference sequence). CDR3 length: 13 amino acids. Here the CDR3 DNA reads TGTGCCAAAGTGCGGGCTGGGGCCAACGTCCTGACTTTC. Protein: CAKVRAGANVLTF.

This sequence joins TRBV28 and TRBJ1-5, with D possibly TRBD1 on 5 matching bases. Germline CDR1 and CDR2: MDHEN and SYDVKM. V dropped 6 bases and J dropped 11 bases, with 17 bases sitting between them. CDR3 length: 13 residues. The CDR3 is CASSDGRGRAQHF. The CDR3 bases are TGTGCCAGCAGCGATGGACGGGGACGAGCCCAGCATTTT.

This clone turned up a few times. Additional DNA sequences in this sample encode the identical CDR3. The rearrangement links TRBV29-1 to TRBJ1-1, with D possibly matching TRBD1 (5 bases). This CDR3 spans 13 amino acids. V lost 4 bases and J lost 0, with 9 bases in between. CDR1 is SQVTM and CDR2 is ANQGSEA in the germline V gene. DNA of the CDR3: TGCAGCGTTGTGTGGGGGATGAACACTGAAGCTTTCTTT. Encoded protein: CSVVWGMNTEAFF.

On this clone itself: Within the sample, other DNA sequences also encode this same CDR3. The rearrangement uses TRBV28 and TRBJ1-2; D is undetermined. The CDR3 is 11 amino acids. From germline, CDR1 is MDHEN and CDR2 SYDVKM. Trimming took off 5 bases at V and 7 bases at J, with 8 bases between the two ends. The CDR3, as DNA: TGTGCCAGCAGTCTAATGGGTGGCTACACCTTC. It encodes CASSLMGGYTF.

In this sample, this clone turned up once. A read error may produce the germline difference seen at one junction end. CDR3 in DNA: TGTGCCAGCACGCCTGGGTATAGGGGGAACGCTGAAGCTTTCTTT. The encoded protein is CASTPGYRGNAEAFF. The V call is TRBV28, the J call TRBJ1-1; D may be TRBD1 (6 bases). Germline assignment: CDR1 MDHEN and CDR2 SYDVKM. The CDR3 is 15 amino acids.

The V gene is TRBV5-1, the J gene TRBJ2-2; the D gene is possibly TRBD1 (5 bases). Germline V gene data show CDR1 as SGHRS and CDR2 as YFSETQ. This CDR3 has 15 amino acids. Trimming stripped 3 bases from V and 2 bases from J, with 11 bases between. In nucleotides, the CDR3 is TGCGCCAGCAGCTGGTCGACAGCCAACACCGGGGAGCTGTTTTTT. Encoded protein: CASSWSTANTGELFF.

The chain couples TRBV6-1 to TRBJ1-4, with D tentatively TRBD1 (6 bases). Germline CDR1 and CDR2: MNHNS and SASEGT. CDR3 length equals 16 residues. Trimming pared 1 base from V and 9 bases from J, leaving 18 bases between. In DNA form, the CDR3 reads TGTGCCAGCAGTGAAGTGCATCCGAGGGACAACCAAAAACTGTTTTTT. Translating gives CASSEVHPRDNQKLFF.

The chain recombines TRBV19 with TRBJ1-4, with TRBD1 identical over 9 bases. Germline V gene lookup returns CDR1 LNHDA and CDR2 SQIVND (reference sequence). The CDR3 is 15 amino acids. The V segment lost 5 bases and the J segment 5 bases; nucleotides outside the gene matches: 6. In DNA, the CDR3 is TGTGCCAGTAGTCAGCCGGGACAGGGAAATGAAAAACTGTTTTTT. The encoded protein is CASSQPGQGNEKLFF.

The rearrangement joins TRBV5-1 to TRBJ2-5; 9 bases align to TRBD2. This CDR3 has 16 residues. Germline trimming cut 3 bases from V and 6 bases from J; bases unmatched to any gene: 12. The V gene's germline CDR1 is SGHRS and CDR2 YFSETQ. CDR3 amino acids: CASSSRRASGVKTQYF. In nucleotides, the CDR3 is TGCGCCAGCAGCTCCCGAAGGGCTAGCGGGGTCAAGACCCAGTACTTC.

The DNA of the CDR3 is TGTGCCAGCGGTGCCTCTAGCACAGATACGCAGTATTTT. Translating it yields CASGASSTDTQYF. This rearrangement joins TRBV11-2 to TRBJ2-3; D unresolved. The V gene lost 8 bases and the J gene lost 0 bases, with 9 bases spanning the gap. The CDR3 spans 13 residues. Germline CDR1 reads SGHAT; CDR2 reads FQNNGV.

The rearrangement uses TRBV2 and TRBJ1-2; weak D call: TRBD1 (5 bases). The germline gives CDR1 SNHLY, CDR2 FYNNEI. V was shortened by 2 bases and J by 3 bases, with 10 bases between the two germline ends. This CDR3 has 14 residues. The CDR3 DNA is TGTGCCAGCAGTGAACAAAGACAGTACTATGGCTACACCTTC. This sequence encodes CASSEQRQYYGYTF.

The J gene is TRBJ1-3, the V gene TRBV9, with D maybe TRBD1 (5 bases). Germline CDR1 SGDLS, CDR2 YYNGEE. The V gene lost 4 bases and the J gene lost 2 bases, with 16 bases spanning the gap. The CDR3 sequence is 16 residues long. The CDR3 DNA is TGTGCCAGCAGCCCCACCTCCCAGGGAGCTGGAAACACCATATATTTT. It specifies CASSPTSQGAGNTIYF.

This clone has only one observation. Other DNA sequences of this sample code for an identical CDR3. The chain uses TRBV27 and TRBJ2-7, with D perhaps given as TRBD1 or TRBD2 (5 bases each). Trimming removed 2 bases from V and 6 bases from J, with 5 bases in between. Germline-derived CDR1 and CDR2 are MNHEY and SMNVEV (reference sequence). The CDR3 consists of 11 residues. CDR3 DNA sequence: TGTGCCAGCAGTTTAGGGGGCGAGCAGTACTTC. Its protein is CASSLGGEQYF.

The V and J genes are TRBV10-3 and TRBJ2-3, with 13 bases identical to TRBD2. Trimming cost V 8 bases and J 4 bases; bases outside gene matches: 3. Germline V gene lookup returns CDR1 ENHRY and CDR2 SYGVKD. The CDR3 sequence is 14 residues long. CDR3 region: CAIGLAGVADTQYF. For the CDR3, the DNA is TGTGCCATCGGACTAGCGGGAGTGGCAGATACGCAGTATTTT.